This T cell receptor beta chain was sequenced during a study of T cells in Graves' hyperthyroidism and ophthalmopathy. Across the study: Pretreatment peripheral blood was obtained at initial diagnosis. Notes on the study in general: Classification by a 13 V-J model distinguished ophthalmopathy from stable hyperthyroidism.

Many counts were recorded for this clonotype. Its matching antigen is unknown. Ophthalmopathy patients had Clinical Activity Score at least 3, NOSPECS grade at least 4, duration under 3 months. Trimming removed 0 bases at V and 5 bases at J, with 14 bases between. From germline, CDR1 is GTSNPN and CDR2 SVGIG (reference sequence). The CDR3 runs to 14 residues. TCR beta CDR3 region amplification was performed from RNA transcripts. With the HTBI primer set, the TCR CDR3 went through a first round of RT-PCR. A single record per CDR3 protein comes from TCRdb applying MiXCR to the multiplex PCR reads. The sample contains about 350,000 distinct CDR3 sequences, around 18% of which appear only once.

The clonotype originates from a woman in her thirties or forties with Graves' ophthalmopathy. Sequenced material: blood. The rearrangement links TRBV30 to TRBJ2-7, with D tentatively TRBD2 (7 bases). The CDR3 protein is CAWSVRGGLNEQYF. The CDR3 coding sequence is TGTGCCTGGAGTGTCAGGGGAGGGCTCAACGAGCAGTACTTC.